Listed below are T cell receptor beta chains from one sample, sequenced in a study of cytomegalovirus exposure and HLA in healthy donors. TCRdb's table, derived via immunoSEQ multiplex PCR, lists solely in-frame clones and lacks some. The repertoire holds some 60,000 clones, more than 90% seen once, with 0.85% to 1% in the top ten. Sequenced sample: PBMCs. The receptors stem from a man between 18 and 35 years old in good health and CMV-seronegative. The CDR3 runs from the conserved cysteine through the conserved F or W. The order of the fields is clone size, D gene, J gene, V gene, CDR3 DNA, CDR3 protein. A D gene is named only where the DNA matches it firmly. Rows may omit the clone size; those that give it use once, few, many or a size class.

clone_size: -
d_call: -
j_call: TRBJ2-7
v_call: TRBV7-9
cdr3_nt: TGTGCCAGCAGCTTAGGGGGACACACGTACGAGCAGTACTTC
cdr3_aa: CASSLGGHTYEQYF

clone_size: -
d_call: TRBD2
j_call: TRBJ2-7
v_call: TRBV10-1
cdr3_nt: TGCGCCAGCAGTGAGTCACTGGGACTAGCGAGGGAGAGCGAGCAGTACTTC
cdr3_aa: CASSESLGLARESEQYF

clone_size: -
d_call: -
j_call: TRBJ2-7
v_call: TRBV15
cdr3_nt: TGTGCCACCAGCGGACGGACAGCACTCGAGCAGTACTTC
cdr3_aa: CATSGRTALEQYF

clone_size: -
d_call: -
j_call: TRBJ1-1
v_call: TRBV9
cdr3_nt: TGTGCCAGCAGTTCAGGATTGAACACTGAAGCTTTCTTT
cdr3_aa: CASSSGLNTEAFF

clone_size: -
d_call: -
j_call: TRBJ2-3
v_call: TRBV19
cdr3_nt: TGTGCCAGTAGTAGCCTGCGGGGAGCCACAGATACGCAGTATTTT
cdr3_aa: CASSSLRGATDTQYF

clone_size: -
d_call: -
j_call: TRBJ1-2
v_call: TRBV7-9
cdr3_nt: TGTGCCAGCAGCTTAGTCGCAGGGAACTATGGCTACACCTTC
cdr3_aa: CASSLVAGNYGYTF

clone_size: -
d_call: -
j_call: TRBJ1-2
v_call: TRBV27
cdr3_nt: TGTGCCAGCAGTTCCGGGGGGCCAGGCTATGGCTACACCTTC
cdr3_aa: CASSSGGPGYGYTF

clone_size: -
d_call: TRBD1
j_call: TRBJ2-7
v_call: TRBV5-1
cdr3_nt: TGCGCCAGCAGCTTGGCCCCCGGGACAGCCTCCTACGAGCAGTACTTC
cdr3_aa: CASSLAPGTASYEQYF

clone_size: -
d_call: TRBD2
j_call: TRBJ2-4
v_call: TRBV15
cdr3_nt: TGTGCCACCAGCAGAGATTTGGGGGGGGGAAACATTCAGTACTTC
cdr3_aa: CATSRDLGGGNIQYF

clone_size: once
d_call: TRBD2
j_call: TRBJ2-1
v_call: TRBV6-5
cdr3_nt: TGTGCCAGCAGTTACGGGGGGGACAATGAGCAGTTCTTC
cdr3_aa: CASSYGGDNEQFF

clone_size: -
d_call: -
j_call: TRBJ2-1
v_call: TRBV12-5
cdr3_nt: TGTGCTAGTGGTTTGGTACTGGGGAGGGGGGCCAACAATGAGCAGTTCTTC
cdr3_aa: CASGLVLGRGANNEQFF

clone_size: -
d_call: -
j_call: TRBJ2-7
v_call: TRBV7-9
cdr3_nt: TGTGCCAGCAGCTCTTGGGAGAAGAGCTACGAGCAGTACTTC
cdr3_aa: CASSSWEKSYEQYF

clone_size: -
d_call: TRBD1
j_call: TRBJ1-5
v_call: TRBV19
cdr3_nt: TGTGCCAGTAGTACCATACAGGGGGCGATATATCAGCCCCAGCATTTT
cdr3_aa: CASSTIQGAIYQPQHF

clone_size: -
d_call: TRBD2
j_call: TRBJ2-3
v_call: TRBV19
cdr3_nt: TGTGCCAGTAGTGGTGCGGGAGGCCCAGATACGCAGTATTTT
cdr3_aa: CASSGAGGPDTQYF

clone_size: -
d_call: -
j_call: TRBJ1-1
v_call: TRBV10-2
cdr3_nt: TGCGCCAGCAAGGGGCCGAACACTGAAGCTTTCTTT
cdr3_aa: CASKGPNTEAFF

clone_size: -
d_call: TRBD2
j_call: TRBJ2-3
v_call: TRBV15
cdr3_nt: TGTGCCACCAGCAGAGACCGGGGGGGAGATACGCAGTATTTT
cdr3_aa: CATSRDRGGDTQYF

clone_size: -
d_call: TRBD1
j_call: TRBJ1-4
v_call: TRBV7-3
cdr3_nt: TGTGCCAGCAAGTACAGGGGACGAAAAAATGAAAAACTGTTTTTT
cdr3_aa: CASKYRGRKNEKLFF

clone_size: -
d_call: -
j_call: TRBJ2-7
v_call: TRBV28
cdr3_nt: TGTGCCAGCAGTGCCGGGACACTGGGGTTGGTCGTCTACGAGCAGTACTTC
cdr3_aa: CASSAGTLGLVVYEQYF

clone_size: -
d_call: -
j_call: TRBJ1-2
v_call: TRBV5-4
cdr3_nt: TGTGCCAGCAGCTTGGGCGATAAAGGGTTGAGGGATGGCTACACCTTC
cdr3_aa: CASSLGDKGLRDGYTF

clone_size: -
d_call: TRBD1
j_call: TRBJ2-7
v_call: TRBV4-3
cdr3_nt: TGCGCCAGCAGCCGAGACAGGGGGCAGAGCGAGCAGTACTTC
cdr3_aa: CASSRDRGQSEQYF

clone_size: -
d_call: -
j_call: TRBJ2-1
v_call: TRBV5-1
cdr3_nt: TGCGCCAGCAGCTTGGAGGGGCGCCTTACCTACAATGAGCAGTTCTTC
cdr3_aa: CASSLEGRLTYNEQFF

clone_size: -
d_call: -
j_call: TRBJ1-5
v_call: TRBV25-1
cdr3_nt: TGTGCCAGCAGCGCAGGGGTGGGCTACAATCAGCCCCAGCATTTT
cdr3_aa: CASSAGVGYNQPQHF

clone_size: -
d_call: -
j_call: TRBJ2-7
v_call: TRBV4-1
cdr3_nt: TGCGCCAGCAGCCAAGATACGCAGGGGATCTCCTACGAGCAGTACTTC
cdr3_aa: CASSQDTQGISYEQYF

clone_size: -
d_call: TRBD1
j_call: TRBJ1-1
v_call: TRBV7-2
cdr3_nt: TGTGCCACCCTCCAGGGGGCGAGGTATGATGAAGCTTTCTTT
cdr3_aa: CATLQGARYDEAFF

clone_size: -
d_call: TRBD2
j_call: TRBJ2-5
v_call: TRBV7-9
cdr3_nt: TGTGCCAGCAGCGCAAGGACTAGCGGACAAGAGACCCAGTACTTC
cdr3_aa: CASSARTSGQETQYF

clone_size: -
d_call: -
j_call: TRBJ2-4
v_call: TRBV2
cdr3_nt: TGTGCCAGCGGTATAGGAGAAAGTTTACTAGCCAAAAACATTCAGTACTTC
cdr3_aa: CASGIGESLLAKNIQYF

clone_size: -
d_call: -
j_call: TRBJ2-5
v_call: TRBV9
cdr3_nt: TGTGCCAGCAGCACCCGACAGAGTTTAGGGACCCAGTACTTC
cdr3_aa: CASSTRQSLGTQYF

clone_size: -
d_call: -
j_call: TRBJ2-2
v_call: TRBV6-5
cdr3_nt: TGTGCCAGCAGAGAACCTGGACTTGGGGAGCTGTTTTTT
cdr3_aa: CASREPGLGELFF